A selection of T cell receptor beta chains follows, all from one sample in a study of blood T cell repertoires in COVID-19. TCRdb's copy holds only in-frame clones and misses some; the assay was immunoSEQ multiplex PCR. The sample carries around 100,000 clones, roughly 92% recorded once. Material: peripheral blood. These receptors were collected from a man aged 45 to 65 with active COVID-19. The CDR3 runs from the conserved cysteine through the conserved F or W. A D gene is named only where the DNA matches it firmly.

len: 13; j_gene: TRBJ1-4; v_gene: TRBV28; d_gene: TRBD1; CDR3aa: CASRGTGDEKLFF
len: 12; j_gene: TRBJ2-7; v_gene: TRBV6-5; d_gene: NA; CDR3aa: CALGAPSGEQYF
len: 15; j_gene: TRBJ1-1; v_gene: TRBV6-5; d_gene: TRBD1; CDR3aa: CASSWGQGQGTEAFF
len: 16; j_gene: TRBJ1-3; v_gene: TRBV28; d_gene: NA; CDR3aa: CASSMPRGALGNTIYF
len: 19; j_gene: TRBJ2-3; v_gene: TRBV21-1; d_gene: NA; CDR3aa: CASRNPPGAGTPESDTQYF
len: 15; j_gene: TRBJ1-4; v_gene: TRBV7-2; d_gene: NA; CDR3aa: CASSSGRAKREKLFF
len: 15; j_gene: TRBJ1-5; v_gene: TRBV6-5; d_gene: NA; CDR3aa: CASSYSRYSNQPQHF
len: 14; j_gene: TRBJ2-5; v_gene: TRBV5-1; d_gene: TRBD2; CDR3aa: CASSSGPGGETQYF
len: 14; j_gene: TRBJ1-4; v_gene: TRBV2; d_gene: NA; CDR3aa: CASSEQGTNEKLFF
len: 17; j_gene: TRBJ2-7; v_gene: TRBV18; d_gene: TRBD2; CDR3aa: CASSPTPATSGLYEQYF
len: 13; j_gene: TRBJ2-1; v_gene: TRBV5-1; d_gene: NA; CDR3aa: CASSRDIASEQFF
len: 13; j_gene: TRBJ1-1; v_gene: TRBV11-3; d_gene: NA; CDR3aa: CASSRTSNTEAFF
len: 15; j_gene: TRBJ1-5; v_gene: TRBV6-5; d_gene: TRBD1; CDR3aa: CASRQTGGSWQPQHF
len: 15; j_gene: TRBJ1-5; v_gene: TRBV28; d_gene: TRBD1; CDR3aa: CASSLAGTDDQPQHF
len: 16; j_gene: TRBJ2-2; v_gene: TRBV28; d_gene: TRBD2; CDR3aa: CASLTSGRPNTGELFF
len: 13; j_gene: TRBJ2-1; v_gene: TRBV7-3; d_gene: TRBD2; CDR3aa: CASSSGTTNEQFF
len: 15; j_gene: TRBJ2-5; v_gene: TRBV7-9; d_gene: TRBD1; CDR3aa: CASSSGQGILETQYF
len: 16; j_gene: TRBJ1-4; v_gene: TRBV28; d_gene: NA; CDR3aa: CASSPLYSRKNEKLFF
len: 12; j_gene: TRBJ1-2; v_gene: TRBV2; d_gene: NA; CDR3aa: CASSVAVSGYTF
len: 16; j_gene: TRBJ2-5; v_gene: TRBV28; d_gene: TRBD2; CDR3aa: CASSSPTSGRQETQYF
len: 12; j_gene: TRBJ2-7; v_gene: TRBV9; d_gene: NA; CDR3aa: CASSPQGYEQYF
len: 13; j_gene: TRBJ2-5; v_gene: TRBV19; d_gene: NA; CDR3aa: CASSITEGETQYF
len: 14; j_gene: TRBJ1-1; v_gene: TRBV7-9; d_gene: NA; CDR3aa: CASSLGDWNTEAFF
len: 12; j_gene: TRBJ2-5; v_gene: TRBV27; d_gene: NA; CDR3aa: CASSFVGETQYF
len: 12; j_gene: TRBJ2-3; v_gene: TRBV12-3/TRBV12-4; d_gene: NA; CDR3aa: CASSRDRYTQYF
len: 15; j_gene: TRBJ2-7; v_gene: TRBV4-1; d_gene: TRBD2; CDR3aa: CASSPLAGVSYEQYF
len: 17; j_gene: TRBJ1-5; v_gene: TRBV27; d_gene: TRBD1; CDR3aa: CASSLVSGQGSNQPQHF
len: 15; j_gene: TRBJ1-6; v_gene: TRBV19; d_gene: NA; CDR3aa: CASMGPGSYNSPLHF
len: 17; j_gene: TRBJ2-1; v_gene: TRBV5-6; d_gene: TRBD2; CDR3aa: CASSTTRTSGGTNEQFF
len: 20; j_gene: TRBJ2-1; v_gene: TRBV19; d_gene: TRBD2; CDR3aa: CASSGLASGRLRASYNEQFF
len: 15; j_gene: TRBJ2-3; v_gene: TRBV30; d_gene: NA; CDR3aa: CAWSVYQGSTDTQYF
len: 18; j_gene: TRBJ2-2; v_gene: TRBV21-1; d_gene: NA; CDR3aa: CASSKNRDSKWGTGELFF
len: 15; j_gene: TRBJ1-3; v_gene: TRBV28; d_gene: NA; CDR3aa: CASSFAGARRNTIYF
len: 14; j_gene: TRBJ2-3; v_gene: TRBV10-2; d_gene: NA; CDR3aa: CASSPTVVTDTQYF
len: 18; j_gene: TRBJ1-4; v_gene: TRBV18; d_gene: NA; CDR3aa: CASSPNTGLVATNEKLFF
len: 15; j_gene: TRBJ2-1; v_gene: TRBV6-5; d_gene: NA; CDR3aa: CASRARTGSYNEQFF
len: 16; j_gene: TRBJ2-7; v_gene: TRBV29-1; d_gene: TRBD1; CDR3aa: CSVEGALGQDLRKQYF
len: 14; j_gene: TRBJ2-5; v_gene: TRBV27; d_gene: NA; CDR3aa: CASSFEGQQETQYF
len: 15; j_gene: TRBJ2-7; v_gene: TRBV5-1; d_gene: NA; CDR3aa: CASSPTLTSYYEQYF
len: 15; j_gene: TRBJ1-2; v_gene: TRBV30; d_gene: NA; CDR3aa: CAWSLREGFSGGYTF
len: 17; j_gene: TRBJ2-4; v_gene: TRBV19; d_gene: TRBD1; CDR3aa: CASSHQTGTGAKNIQYF
len: 17; j_gene: TRBJ2-1; v_gene: TRBV5-4; d_gene: TRBD2; CDR3aa: CASSPRASGMSYNEQFF
len: 14; j_gene: TRBJ2-7; v_gene: TRBV4-1; d_gene: TRBD1; CDR3aa: CASSQGDSPYEQYF
len: 15; j_gene: TRBJ2-1; v_gene: TRBV6-1; d_gene: NA; CDR3aa: CASSEALQGFDEQFF
len: 14; j_gene: TRBJ2-1; v_gene: TRBV5-1; d_gene: TRBD2; CDR3aa: CASSLGLANNEQFF
len: 14; j_gene: TRBJ2-3; v_gene: TRBV9; d_gene: TRBD2; CDR3aa: CASSARGGIDTQYF
len: 14; j_gene: TRBJ2-7; v_gene: TRBV18; d_gene: TRBD1; CDR3aa: CASSPGQWSYEQYF